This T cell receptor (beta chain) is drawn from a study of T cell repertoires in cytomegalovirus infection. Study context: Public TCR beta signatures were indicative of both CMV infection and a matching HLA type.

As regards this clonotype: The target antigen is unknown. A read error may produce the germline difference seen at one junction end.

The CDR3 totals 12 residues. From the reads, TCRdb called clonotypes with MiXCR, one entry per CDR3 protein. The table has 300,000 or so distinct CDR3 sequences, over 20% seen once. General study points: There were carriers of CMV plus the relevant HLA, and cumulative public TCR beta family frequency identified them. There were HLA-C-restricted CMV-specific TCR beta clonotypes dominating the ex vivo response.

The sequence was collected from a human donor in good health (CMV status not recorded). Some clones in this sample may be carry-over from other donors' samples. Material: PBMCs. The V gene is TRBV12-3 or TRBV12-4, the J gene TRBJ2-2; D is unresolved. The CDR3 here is CATSRGTGELFF. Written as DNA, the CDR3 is TGTGCCACCAGTCGCGGCACCGGGGAGCTGTTTTTT.